This T cell receptor beta chain was retrieved from a study of blood T cells in healthy people across ages. Study as a whole: Using template switching, researchers captured about one barcoded beta molecule for each two T cells. Study-wide results and caveats: Long-lived donors had more naive CD4+ cells and higher diversity than aged donors.

This CDR3 spans 15 amino acids. In germline, CDR1 is DFQATT, CDR2 SNEGSKA (reference sequence). V gave up 6 bases and J gave up 2 bases, with 17 bases separating them. PCR was performed a second time for roughly 7 to 12 cycles using a sample-barcoded 5' primer and a J-beta primer mix. A single record per CDR3 protein comes from TCRdb applying MiXCR to the 5' RACE reads. This table has around 710,000 distinct CDR3 sequences, around 40% appearing once. The study drew donors from healthy Caucasian individuals in Russia aged 6 to 90. This clonotype was seen at least ten times. Antigen specificity is unknown.

The genes are TRBV20-1 and TRBJ2-4; perhaps TRBD2 as D (5 bases). Specimen: blood. The origin of this receptor is a woman aged 55-69 years in good health. CDR3: CSAYVGFGTKNIQYF. The CDR3 region has the DNA TGCAGTGCCTATGTGGGATTCGGGACCAAAAACATTCAGTACTTC.